This T cell receptor (beta chain) was captured by sequencing in a study of cytomegalovirus exposure and HLA in healthy donors. In the PCR, 60 Vbeta and 13 Jbeta primers were used. The assay was immunoSEQ multiplex PCR, and TCRdb's table has in-frame clones only and misses some. The sample lists some 63,000 clones, about 80% occurring once. V gave up 6 bases and J gave up 2 bases; unmatched junction bases: 4. CDR1 MNHEY and CDR2 SMNVEV come from the germline V gene (reference sequence). The CDR3 sequence is 14 residues long. J is TRBJ2-7 and V is TRBV27, with TRBD1 matching over 10 bases. This clonotype was sampled from a woman between 40 and 55 years old in good health and CMV-seronegative. Specimen: PBMCs. The CDR3 region has the DNA TGTGCCAGCAGGACGACAGGGGGCCCCTACGAGCAGTACTTC. It translates to CASRTTGGPYEQYF.